This T cell receptor beta chain was identified in a study of high-grade serous ovarian cancer treatment subgroups. Turning to the study itself: Each sample yielded on average about 7,000 unique TCR beta rearrangements from some 15,000 reads. General observations from the study: CDR1 and CDR2 were left unanalyzed; analyses focused on CDR3. Different patients shared almost no repertoire; same-patient tumors shared 0.11 to 0.79.

The method was immunoSEQ multiplex PCR; TCRdb's version includes in-frame clones alone and lacks a portion of them. Of 2,800 or so clones listed, around 75% are singletons. Points on this clone: What it binds is not known.

The tumor samples were collected prior to definitive surgery or chemotherapy. The CDR3 length is 18 residues. The germline V and J ends were trimmed by 1 base and 0 bases, with 17 bases remaining between them. Germline loops: CDR1 LGHNA, CDR2 YNFKEQ. The chain couples TRBV4-2 to TRBJ2-3, with D perhaps TRBD2 (5 bases). This sequence was found in a human donor with high-grade serous ovarian cancer. Sample: tumor tissue. The CDR3, as DNA: TGTGCCAGCAGCCAAGGAAGTCGAGCGGATTCTAGCACAGATACGCAGTATTTT. This translates into CASSQGSRADSSTDTQYF.